This T cell receptor beta chain emerged from a study of T cells in pancreatic ductal adenocarcinoma. A remark on this clone: Its antigen is undetermined.

Profiling relied on immunoSEQ multiplex PCR, and the TCRdb table lists in-frame clones only, not all of them. The sample has roughly 100,000 clones; about 96% are singletons. Selected pancreatic ductal adenocarcinoma patients had undergone surgery without neoadjuvant therapy. Germline V gene sequence: CDR1 SGHDT, CDR2 YYEEEE. V was shortened by 4 bases and J by 3 bases, with 6 bases between the two germline ends. The length of the CDR3 is 12 residues. Study-level findings and limits: Comparisons of tumor and blood clonality may show falsely lower tumor diversity. Compared with tumor, blood showed more total productive templates and 7 to 9.5-fold more clonotypes. Blood clonality (about 0.072) did not differ significantly from tumor (around 0.1).

This TCR was sampled from a human donor with pancreatic ductal adenocarcinoma. The chain has TRBV5-6 and TRBJ2-3; tentative D call: TRBD1 (5 bases). The sample consisted of PBMCs. The CDR3: CASSRQTDTQYF. In DNA, the CDR3 is TGTGCCAGCAGCCGACAGACAGATACGCAGTATTTT.